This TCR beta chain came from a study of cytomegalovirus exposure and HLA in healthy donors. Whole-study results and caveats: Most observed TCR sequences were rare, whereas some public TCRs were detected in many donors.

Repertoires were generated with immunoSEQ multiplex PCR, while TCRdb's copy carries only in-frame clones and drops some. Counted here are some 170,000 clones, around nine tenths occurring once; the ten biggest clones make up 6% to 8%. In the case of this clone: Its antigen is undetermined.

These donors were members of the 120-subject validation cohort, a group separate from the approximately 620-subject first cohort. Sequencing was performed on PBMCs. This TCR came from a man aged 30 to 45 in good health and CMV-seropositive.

The CDR3 DNA follows: TGTGCCAGCTCACCGTTATCTAGACGGGACACCGGGGAGCTGTTTTTT. Amino acid sequence: CASSPLSRRDTGELFF. This chain connects TRBV18 to TRBJ2-2, with D unresolved. The CDR3 sequence is 16 residues long. V was cut by 3 bases and J by 3 bases, with 14 bases left in between. CDR1 and CDR2 (germline): KGHSH, LQKENI.